The clone carrying this T cell receptor (beta chain) has at least ten counts. Trimming pared 1 base from V and 6 bases from J, leaving 7 bases between. From germline, CDR1 is SGHRS and CDR2 YFSETQ. CDR3 length: 13 residues. One entry per CDR3 protein results from TCRdb running MiXCR on the RT-PCR reads. The table lists 800,000 to 1,000,000 distinct CDR3 sequences, under 20% of them singletons. This sample is drawn from a study of patients and donors after allogeneic stem cell transplantation. This TCR was sampled from a human donor who was either an allogeneic HSCT recipient or a stem cell or donor lymphocyte infusion donor (not recorded which). It is not recorded whose cells these are; they may come from a transplant donor. The rearrangement links TRBV5-1 to TRBJ2-2; tentatively, D is TRBD1 (5 bases). Sequencing was carried out using blood, either unsorted or a sorted T cell fraction (not recorded which). The CDR3 reads CASSLTGSGELFF. DNA for the CDR3: TGCGCCAGCAGCTTGACAGGCTCCGGGGAGCTGTTTTTT.